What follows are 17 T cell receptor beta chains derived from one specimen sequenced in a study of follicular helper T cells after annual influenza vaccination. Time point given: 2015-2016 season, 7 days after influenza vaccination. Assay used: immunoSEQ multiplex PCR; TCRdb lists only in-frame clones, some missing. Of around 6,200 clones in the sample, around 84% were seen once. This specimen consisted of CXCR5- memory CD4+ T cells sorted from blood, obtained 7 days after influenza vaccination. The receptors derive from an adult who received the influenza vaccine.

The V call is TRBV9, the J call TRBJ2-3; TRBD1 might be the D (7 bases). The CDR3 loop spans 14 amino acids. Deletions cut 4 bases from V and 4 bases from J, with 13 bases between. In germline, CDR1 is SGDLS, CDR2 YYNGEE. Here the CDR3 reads CASSLGQRADTQYF. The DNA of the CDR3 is TGTGCCAGCAGCCTGGGACAGCGGGCAGATACGCAGTATTTT.

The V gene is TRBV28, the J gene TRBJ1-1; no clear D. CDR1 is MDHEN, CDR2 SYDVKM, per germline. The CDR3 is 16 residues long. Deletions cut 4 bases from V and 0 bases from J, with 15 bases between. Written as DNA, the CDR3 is TGTGCCAGCAGTTCGGTGGTACAGTTCATGAACACTGAAGCTTTCTTT. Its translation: CASSSVVQFMNTEAFF. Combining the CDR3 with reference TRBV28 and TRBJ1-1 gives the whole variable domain DVKVTQSSRYLVKRTGEKVFLECVQDMDHENMFWYRQDPGLGLRLIYFSYDVKMKEKGDIPEGYSVSREKKERFSLILESASTNQTSMYLCASSSVVQFMNTEAFFGQGTRLTVV.

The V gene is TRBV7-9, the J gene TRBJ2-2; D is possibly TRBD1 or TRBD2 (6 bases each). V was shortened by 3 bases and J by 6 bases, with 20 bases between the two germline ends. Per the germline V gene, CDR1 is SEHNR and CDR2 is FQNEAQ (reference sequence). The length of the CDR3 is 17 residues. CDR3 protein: CASSFPGAGRHAGELFF. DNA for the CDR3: TGTGCCAGCAGCTTCCCGGGGGCAGGGCGCCATGCCGGGGAGCTGTTTTTT. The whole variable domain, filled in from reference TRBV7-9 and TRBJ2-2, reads DTGVSQNPRHKITKRGQNVTFRCDPISEHNRLYWYRQTLGQGPEFLTYFQNEAQLEKSRLLSDRFSAERPKGSFSTLEIQRTEQGDSAMYLCASSFPGAGRHAGELFFGEGSRLTVL.

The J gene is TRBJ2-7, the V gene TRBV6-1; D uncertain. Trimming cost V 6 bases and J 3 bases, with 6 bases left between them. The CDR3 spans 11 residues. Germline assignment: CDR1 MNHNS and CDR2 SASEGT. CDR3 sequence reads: CASRRDYEQYF. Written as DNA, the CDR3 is TGTGCCAGCAGACGAGACTACGAGCAGTACTTC.

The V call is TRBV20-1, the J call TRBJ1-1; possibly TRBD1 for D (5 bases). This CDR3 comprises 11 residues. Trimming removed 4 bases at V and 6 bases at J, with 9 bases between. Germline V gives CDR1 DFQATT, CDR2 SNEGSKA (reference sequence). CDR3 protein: CSATGLSEAFF. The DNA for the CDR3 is TGCAGTGCTACAGGGTTATCTGAAGCTTTCTTT.

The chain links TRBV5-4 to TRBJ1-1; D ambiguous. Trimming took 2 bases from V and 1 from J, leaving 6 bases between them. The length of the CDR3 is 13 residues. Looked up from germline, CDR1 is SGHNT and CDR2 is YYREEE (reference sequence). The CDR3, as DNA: TGTGCCAGCAGCTTAGCGGGGAACACTGAAGCTTTCTTT. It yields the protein CASSLAGNTEAFF.

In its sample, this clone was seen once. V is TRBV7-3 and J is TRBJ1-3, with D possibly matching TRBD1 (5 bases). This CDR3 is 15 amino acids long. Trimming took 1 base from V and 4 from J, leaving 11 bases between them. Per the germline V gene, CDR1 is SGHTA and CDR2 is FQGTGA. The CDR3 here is CASSLMGRKGNTIYF. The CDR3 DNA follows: TGTGCCAGCAGCTTAATGGGACGGAAAGGAAACACCATATATTTT.

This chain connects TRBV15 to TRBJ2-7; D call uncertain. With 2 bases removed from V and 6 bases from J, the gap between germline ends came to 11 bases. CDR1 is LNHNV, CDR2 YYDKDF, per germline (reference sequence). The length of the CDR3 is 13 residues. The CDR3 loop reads CATSRPGRVEQYF. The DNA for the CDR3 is TGTGCCACCAGCAGACCCGGCCGAGTCGAGCAGTACTTC.

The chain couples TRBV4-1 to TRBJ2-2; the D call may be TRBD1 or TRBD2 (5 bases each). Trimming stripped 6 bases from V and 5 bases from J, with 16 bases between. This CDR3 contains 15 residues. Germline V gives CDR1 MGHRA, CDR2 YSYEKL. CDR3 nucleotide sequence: TGCGCCAGCAGTCCCAGGGTTGGGGAGACCGGGGAGCTGTTTTTT. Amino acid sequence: CASSPRVGETGELFF.

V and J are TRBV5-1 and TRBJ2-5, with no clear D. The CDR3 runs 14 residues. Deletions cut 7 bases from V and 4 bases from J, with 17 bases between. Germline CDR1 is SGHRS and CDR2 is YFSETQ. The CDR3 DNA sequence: TGCGCCAGCTCGCCCGCAGAGAGTAGAGAGACCCAGTACTTC. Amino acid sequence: CASSPAESRETQYF.

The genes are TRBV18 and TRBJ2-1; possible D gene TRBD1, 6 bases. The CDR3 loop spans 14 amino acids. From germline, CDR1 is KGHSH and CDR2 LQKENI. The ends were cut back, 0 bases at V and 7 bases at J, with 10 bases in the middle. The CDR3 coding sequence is TGTGCCAGCTCACCACCAGGGGGTAGGAATGAGCAGTTCTTC. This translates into CASSPPGGRNEQFF.

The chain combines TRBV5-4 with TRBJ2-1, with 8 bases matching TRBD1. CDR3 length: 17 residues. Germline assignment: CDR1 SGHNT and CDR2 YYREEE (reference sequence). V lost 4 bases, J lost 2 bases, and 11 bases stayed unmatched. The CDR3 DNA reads TGTGCCAGCAGCCGAGGTGGACAGGGAATCCCCTACAATGAGCAGTTCTTC. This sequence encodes CASSRGGQGIPYNEQFF. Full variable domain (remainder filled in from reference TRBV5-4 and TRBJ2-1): ETGVTQSPTHLIKTRGQQVTLRCSSQSGHNTVSWYQQALGQGPQFIFQYYREEENGRGNFPPRFSGLQFPNYSSELNVNALELDDSALYLCASSRGGQGIPYNEQFFGPGTRLTVL.

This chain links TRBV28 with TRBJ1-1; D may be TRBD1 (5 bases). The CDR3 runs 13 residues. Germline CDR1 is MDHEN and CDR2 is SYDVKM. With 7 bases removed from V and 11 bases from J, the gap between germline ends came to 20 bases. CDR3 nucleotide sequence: TGTGCCAGCACGGGCGGGGTCCGGACATTGGCTTTCTTT. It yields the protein CASTGGVRTLAFF.

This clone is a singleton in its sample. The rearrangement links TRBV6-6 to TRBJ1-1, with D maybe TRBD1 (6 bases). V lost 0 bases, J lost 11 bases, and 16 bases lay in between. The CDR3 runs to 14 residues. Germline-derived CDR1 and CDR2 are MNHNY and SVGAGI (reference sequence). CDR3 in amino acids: CASSYSPRGYYAFF. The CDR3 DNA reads TGTGCCAGCAGTTACTCGCCCAGGGGCTACTATGCTTTCTTT.

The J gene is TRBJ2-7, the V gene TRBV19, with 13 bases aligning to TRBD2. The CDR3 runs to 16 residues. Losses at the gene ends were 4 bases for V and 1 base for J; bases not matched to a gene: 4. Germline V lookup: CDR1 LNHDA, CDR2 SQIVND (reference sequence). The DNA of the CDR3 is TGTGCCAGTAGTAAAGGGACTAGCGGGACATCCTACGAGCAGTACTTC. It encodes CASSKGTSGTSYEQYF.

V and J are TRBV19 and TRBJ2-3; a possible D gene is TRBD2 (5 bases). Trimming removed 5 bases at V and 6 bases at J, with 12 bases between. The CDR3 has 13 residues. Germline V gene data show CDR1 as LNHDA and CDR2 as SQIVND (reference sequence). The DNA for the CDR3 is TGTGCCAGTAGTGCCGCGGGTACGGATACGCAGTATTTT. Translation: CASSAAGTDTQYF.

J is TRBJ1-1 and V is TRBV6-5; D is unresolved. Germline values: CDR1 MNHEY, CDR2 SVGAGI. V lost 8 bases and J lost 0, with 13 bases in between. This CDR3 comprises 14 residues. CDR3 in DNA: TGTGCCAGCGGCTCTGGGCTGGTGAACACTGAAGCTTTCTTT. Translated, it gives CASGSGLVNTEAFF.